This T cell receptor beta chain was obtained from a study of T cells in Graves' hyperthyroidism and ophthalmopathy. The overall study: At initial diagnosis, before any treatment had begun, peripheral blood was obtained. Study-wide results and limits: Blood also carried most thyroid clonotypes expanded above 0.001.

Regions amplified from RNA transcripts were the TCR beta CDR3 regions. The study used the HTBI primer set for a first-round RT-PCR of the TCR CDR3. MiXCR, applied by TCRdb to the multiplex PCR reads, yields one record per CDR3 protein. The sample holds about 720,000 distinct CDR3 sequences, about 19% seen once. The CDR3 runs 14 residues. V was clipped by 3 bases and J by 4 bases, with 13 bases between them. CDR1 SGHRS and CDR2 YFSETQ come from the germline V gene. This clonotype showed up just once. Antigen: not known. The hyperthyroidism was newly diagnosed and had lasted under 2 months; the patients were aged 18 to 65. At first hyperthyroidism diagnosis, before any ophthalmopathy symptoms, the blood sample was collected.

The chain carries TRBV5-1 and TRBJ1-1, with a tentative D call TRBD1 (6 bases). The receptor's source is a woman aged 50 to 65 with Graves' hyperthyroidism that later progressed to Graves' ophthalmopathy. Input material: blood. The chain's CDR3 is CASSSGQFLTEAFF. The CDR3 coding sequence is TGCGCCAGCAGCTCCGGACAGTTTCTCACTGAAGCTTTCTTT. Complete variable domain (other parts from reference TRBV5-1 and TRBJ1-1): KAGVTQTPRYLIKTRGQQVTLSCSPISGHRSVSWYQQTPGQGLQFLFEYFSETQRNKGNFPGRFSGRQFSNSRSEMNVSTLELGDSALYLCASSSGQFLTEAFFGQGTRLTVV.